This T cell receptor (beta chain) was sequenced for a study of T cells after yellow fever vaccination. TCRdb processed the 5' RACE reads anew with MiXCR; each CDR3 protein has one entry. Here the sample spans some 80,000 distinct CDR3 sequences, 10% to 15% being singletons. Study conclusions and caveats: Most primary-vaccination clones reappeared after the booster (approximately 97% CD4, approximately 88% CD8).

The CDR3 runs 15 residues. Germline V CDR1 and CDR2: SGHTA, FQGNSA. Trimming stripped 5 bases from V and 3 bases from J, with 11 bases between. The rearrangement joins TRBV7-2 to TRBJ2-6, with no clear D. The receptor comes from a man aged 18 to 30 who received the YFV17D yellow fever vaccine. Sequenced here: CD8+ T cells not binding an NS4B(214-222) dextramer, sorted from PBMCs, sampled less than 25 days after the first yellow fever vaccination. DNA for the CDR3: TGTGCCAGCAGCCCGAGGAGCCGTGGGGCCAACGTCCTGACTTTC. It codes for CASSPRSRGANVLTF.